A selection of T cell receptor beta chains follows, all from one sample in a study of technical replicates of blood from several donors. Some clones are missing from TCRdb's copy, which holds only in-frame ones; the method was immunoSEQ multiplex PCR. Here the sample spans some 78,000 clones, roughly 94% being singletons. The sample consisted of T cells isolated from PBMCs. The receptors shown here come from a human donor in good health. The CDR3 runs from the conserved cysteine through the conserved F or W. Fields, in order: V gene, CDR3 protein.

TRBV15 | CATSETHTGQVNSPLHF
TRBV5-4 | CASSSVHGTSGTDTQYF
TRBV6-1 | CASRGTGYTYEQYF
TRBV28 | CASSFRQGSYEQYF
TRBV2 | CASSAFGYTF
TRBV10-2 | CATTTRTEAFF
TRBV7-9 | CASSFAWGEAYEQYF
TRBV9 | CASSGGRTGSTDTQYF
TRBV6-5 | CASSDRRGGYTF
TRBV7-9 | CASSSRPQGDGNTIYF
TRBV5-1 | CASSLILDTYEQYF
TRBV7-9 | CASSLGLVNIQYF
TRBV25-1 | CASSVTGHSDYEQYF
TRBV10-2 | CASTPDSSYEQYF
TRBV7-9 | CASDLAGGPYNEQFF
TRBV5-4 | CASSLINYEQYF
TRBV12-5 | CASGLVRTGLRDTGELFF
TRBV19 | CASSIQGDYGYTF
TRBV2 | CASSPQPSTGESGANVLTF
TRBV4-1 | CASSLRTGRLETQYF
TRBV7-9 | CASSLGARDEQFF
TRBV19 | CASSTTITVYSGNTIYF
TRBV29-1 | CSVRPRTGWYWF
TRBV19 | CASSPGISGSHTDTQYF
TRBV18 | CASSPPKTGQQTYEQYF
TRBV5-1 | CASSLWGAGDIQYF
TRBV7-9 | CASSYGGQQNTEAFF
TRBV5-1 | CASSLDGLAGVEQFF
TRBV27 | CASSLSVGAHQPQHF
TRBV6-5 | CATKLAGAYEQYF
TRBV11-3 | CASSADRVHEQYF
TRBV7-9 | CASSSIGRPGETEAFF
TRBV2 | CASKLGQYYEQYF
TRBV27 | CASSLGQGAYEQYF
TRBV6-5 | CASGTGMRAEQFF
TRBV29-1 | CSTNRADTQYF
TRBV2 | CASNGRVREILTGELFF
TRBV14 | CASSQGTGNTGELFF
TRBV5-6 | CASSSLDRGNEKLFF
TRBV27 | CASSEQGGGYTF
TRBV2 | CASRGASGGAGLQFF
TRBV5-4 | CASTSRRYGYTF
TRBV27 | CASSPGLAGGPYEQFF
TRBV6-1 | CASSEPGLPEFF
TRBV27 | CASSLGGGMNTEAFF